The clone carrying this T cell receptor beta chain was recorded many times. This sample stems from a study of neurological immune-mediated disorders. CDR1 SGHTA and CDR2 FQGNSA come from the germline V gene. The CDR3 is 15 amino acids. V lost 5 bases to trimming and J lost 0 bases, with 10 bases between them. TCRdb passed the 5' RACE reads through MiXCR, listing each CDR3 protein once. The table lists roughly 100,000 distinct CDR3 sequences, 3.5% of them singletons. The origin of this receptor is a woman between 18 and 29 years old with multiple sclerosis. The chain recombines TRBV7-2 with TRBJ1-4, with D unresolved. The sample consisted of PBMCs. The chain's CDR3 is CASSPNPTTNEKLFF. The CDR3 DNA follows: TGTGCCAGCAGCCCCAACCCTACAACTAATGAAAAACTGTTTTTT.